This TCR beta chain comes out of a study of siplizumab effects on memory and regulatory T cells. Some clones are missing from TCRdb's copy, which holds only in-frame ones; the method was immunoSEQ multiplex PCR. The sample lists about 26,000 clones; approximately 82% were seen once. Whole-study findings and limits: Proliferating Tregs in siplizumab cultures were never verified as suppressive. Naive T cells were seemingly more diverse than memory cells, and major contributions to the alloresponse seemed to be made by them. Alloreactive sequences traceable to unstimulated CD4+ memory cells were significantly reduced by siplizumab.

This clone was observed a handful of times. Its antigen is unidentified. V lost 2 bases and J lost 2; bases outside the gene matches: 17. The CDR3 runs to 19 residues. Germline assignment: CDR1 SGHVS and CDR2 FQNEAQ. Using three donor pairs, the authors sequenced unstimulated naive, memory, effector memory and TEMRA subsets. The V gene is TRBV7-8, the J gene TRBJ2-5; 7 nucleotides align to TRBD1. The sample taken for sequencing was memory CD4+ T cells sorted from blood. This TCR derives from a human donor in good health. The CDR3 spells CASSLWGTLKGGLQETQYF. For the CDR3, the DNA is TGTGCCAGCAGCTTATGGGGGACCCTTAAAGGGGGCCTTCAAGAGACCCAGTACTTC.